This TCR beta chain was recorded in a study of graft-versus-host responses after intestinal transplantation. Generated by immunoSEQ multiplex PCR, the TCRdb table keeps only in-frame clones and is missing some. The table has 50,000 to 60,000 clones, roughly 91% seen once; the top ten hold approximately 2.7%. As regards this clone: Its target is not known.

The sequencing here drew on unstimulated CD4+ T cells sorted from spleen or lymph node cells, taken before transplant. The sequence came from a human donor who was the organ donor for an intestinal transplant.

The CDR3 bases are TGTGCCAGCAGCTTTCCCTCTCCGGGCTCTGGGGCCAACGTCCTGACTTTC. Protein product: CASSFPSPGSGANVLTF. The genes are TRBV7-8 and TRBJ2-6; D remains ambiguous. Germline values: CDR1 SGHVS, CDR2 FQNEAQ. The CDR3 sequence is 17 residues long. V was clipped by 3 bases and J by 0 bases, with 12 bases between them.